This T cell receptor beta chain appears in the sequencing data of a study of identical twins. TCRdb itself ran the 5' RACE reads through MiXCR, one entry per CDR3 protein. The table lists 750,000 to 950,000 distinct CDR3 sequences, 9% to 15% of them singletons, with about 1.5% in the top ten. The germline V gene has CDR1 SGHRS and CDR2 YFSETQ. Trimming pared 0 bases from V and 6 bases from J, leaving 12 bases between. This CDR3 comprises 14 residues. The data were also submitted as part of a second study, on yellow fever vaccine responses in identical twins.

V and J are TRBV5-1 and TRBJ1-1; the D is unclear. This sequence originates from a woman under 30 in good health. The sequencing input was PBMCs. CDR3 in DNA: TGCGCCAGCAGCTTGGAGCCCTACCAGCCTGAAGCTTTCTTT. It yields the protein CASSLEPYQPEAFF.